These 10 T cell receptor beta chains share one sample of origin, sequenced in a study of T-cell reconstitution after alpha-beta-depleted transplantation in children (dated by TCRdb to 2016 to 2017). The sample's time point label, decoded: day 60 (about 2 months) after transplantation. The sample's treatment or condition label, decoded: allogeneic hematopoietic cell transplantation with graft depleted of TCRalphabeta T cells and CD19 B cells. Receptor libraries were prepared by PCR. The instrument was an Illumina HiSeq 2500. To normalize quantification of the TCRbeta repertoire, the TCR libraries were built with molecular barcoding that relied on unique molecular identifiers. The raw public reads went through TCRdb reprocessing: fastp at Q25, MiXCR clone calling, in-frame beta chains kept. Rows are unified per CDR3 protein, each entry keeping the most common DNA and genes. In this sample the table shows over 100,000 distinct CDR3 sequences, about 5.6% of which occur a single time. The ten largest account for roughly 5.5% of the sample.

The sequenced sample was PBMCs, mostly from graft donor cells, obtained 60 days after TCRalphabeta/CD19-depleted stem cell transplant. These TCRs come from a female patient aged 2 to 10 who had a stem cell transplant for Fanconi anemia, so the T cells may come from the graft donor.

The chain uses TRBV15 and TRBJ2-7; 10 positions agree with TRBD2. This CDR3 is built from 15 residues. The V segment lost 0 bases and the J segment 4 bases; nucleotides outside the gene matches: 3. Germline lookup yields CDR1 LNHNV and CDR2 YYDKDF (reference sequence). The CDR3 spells CATSREAGGIYEQYF. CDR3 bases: TGTGCCACCAGCAGAGAAGCGGGGGGGATATACGAGCAGTACTTC.

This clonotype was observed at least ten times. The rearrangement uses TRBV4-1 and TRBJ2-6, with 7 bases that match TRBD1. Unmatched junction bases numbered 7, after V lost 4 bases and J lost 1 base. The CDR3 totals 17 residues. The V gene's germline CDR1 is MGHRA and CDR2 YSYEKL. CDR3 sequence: CASSPRDRSSGANVLTF. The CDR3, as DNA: TGCGCCAGCAGCCCCCGGGACAGATCATCTGGGGCCAACGTCCTGACTTTC.

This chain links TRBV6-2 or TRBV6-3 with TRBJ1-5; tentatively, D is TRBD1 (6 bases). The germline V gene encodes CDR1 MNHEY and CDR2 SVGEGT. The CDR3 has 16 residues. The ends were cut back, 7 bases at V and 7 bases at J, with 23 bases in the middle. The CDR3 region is CASTMGVGGSWQPQHF. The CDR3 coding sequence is TGTGCCAGCACTATGGGGGTCGGGGGCTCCTGGCAGCCCCAGCATTTT.

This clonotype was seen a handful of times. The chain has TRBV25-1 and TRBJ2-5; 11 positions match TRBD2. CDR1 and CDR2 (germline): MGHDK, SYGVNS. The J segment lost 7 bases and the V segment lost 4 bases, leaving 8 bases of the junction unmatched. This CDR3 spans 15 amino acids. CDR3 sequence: CASSGGLAEVGTQYF. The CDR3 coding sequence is TGTGCCAGCAGTGGGGGACTAGCGGAGGTGGGGACCCAGTACTTC.

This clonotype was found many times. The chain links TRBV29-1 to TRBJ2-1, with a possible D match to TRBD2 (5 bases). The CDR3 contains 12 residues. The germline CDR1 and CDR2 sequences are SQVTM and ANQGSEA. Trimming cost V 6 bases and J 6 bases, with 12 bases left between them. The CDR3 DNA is TGCAGCGTCCAACCTAGCATCAATGAGCAGTTCTTC. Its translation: CSVQPSINEQFF.

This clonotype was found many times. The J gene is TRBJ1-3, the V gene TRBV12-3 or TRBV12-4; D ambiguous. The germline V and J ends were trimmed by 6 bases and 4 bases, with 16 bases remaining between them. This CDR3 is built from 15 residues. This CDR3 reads CASSPVPVSGNTIYF. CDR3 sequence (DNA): TGTGCCAGCAGCCCAGTTCCAGTTTCAGGAAACACCATATATTTT.

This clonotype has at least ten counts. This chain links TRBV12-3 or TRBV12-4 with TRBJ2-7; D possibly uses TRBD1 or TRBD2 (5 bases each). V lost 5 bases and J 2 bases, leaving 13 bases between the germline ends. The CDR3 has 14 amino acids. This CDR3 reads CASSGGRSTYEQYF. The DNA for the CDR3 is TGTGCCAGCAGTGGGGGAAGGTCAACCTACGAGCAGTACTTC.

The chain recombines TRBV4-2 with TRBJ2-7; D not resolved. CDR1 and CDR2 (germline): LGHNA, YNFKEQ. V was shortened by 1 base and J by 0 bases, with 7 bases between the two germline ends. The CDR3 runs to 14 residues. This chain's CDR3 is CASSQGASSYEQYF. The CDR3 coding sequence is TGTGCCAGCAGCCAAGGGGCTAGCTCCTACGAGCAGTACTTC.

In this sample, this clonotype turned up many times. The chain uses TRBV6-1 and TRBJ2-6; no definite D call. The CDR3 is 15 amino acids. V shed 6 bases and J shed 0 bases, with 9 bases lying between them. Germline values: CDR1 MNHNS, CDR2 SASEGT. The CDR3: CASSRLTSGANVLTF. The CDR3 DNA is TGTGCCAGCAGCCGCCTAACCTCTGGGGCCAACGTCCTGACTTTC.

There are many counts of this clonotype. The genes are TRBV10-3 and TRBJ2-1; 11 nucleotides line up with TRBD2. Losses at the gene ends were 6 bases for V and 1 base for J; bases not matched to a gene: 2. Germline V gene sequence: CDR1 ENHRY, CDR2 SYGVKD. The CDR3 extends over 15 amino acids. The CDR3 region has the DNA TGTGCCATCAGCACTAGCGGGAGTTCCTACAATGAGCAGTTCTTC. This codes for CAISTSGSSYNEQFF.